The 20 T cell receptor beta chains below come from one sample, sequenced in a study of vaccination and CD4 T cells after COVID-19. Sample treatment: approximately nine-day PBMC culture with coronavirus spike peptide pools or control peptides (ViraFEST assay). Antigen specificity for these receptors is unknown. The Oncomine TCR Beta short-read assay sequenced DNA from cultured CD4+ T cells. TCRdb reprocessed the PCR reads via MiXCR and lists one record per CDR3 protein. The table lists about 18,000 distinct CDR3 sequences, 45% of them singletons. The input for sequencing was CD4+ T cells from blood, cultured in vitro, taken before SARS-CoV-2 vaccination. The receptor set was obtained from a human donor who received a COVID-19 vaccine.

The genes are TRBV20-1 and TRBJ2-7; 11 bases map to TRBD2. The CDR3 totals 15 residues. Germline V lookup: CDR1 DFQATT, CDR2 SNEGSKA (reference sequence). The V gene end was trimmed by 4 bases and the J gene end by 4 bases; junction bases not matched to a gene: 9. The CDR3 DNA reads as TGCAGTGCTAATTTAGCGGGAGGGGGTTTTTACGAGCAGTACTTC. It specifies CSANLAGGGFYEQYF.

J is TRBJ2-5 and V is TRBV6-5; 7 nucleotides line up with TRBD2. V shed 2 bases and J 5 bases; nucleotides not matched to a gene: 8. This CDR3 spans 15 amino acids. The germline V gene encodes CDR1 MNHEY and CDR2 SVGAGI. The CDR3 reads CASSYPTGGGETQYF. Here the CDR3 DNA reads TGTGCCAGCAGTTACCCTACGGGAGGTGGGGAGACCCAGTACTTC.

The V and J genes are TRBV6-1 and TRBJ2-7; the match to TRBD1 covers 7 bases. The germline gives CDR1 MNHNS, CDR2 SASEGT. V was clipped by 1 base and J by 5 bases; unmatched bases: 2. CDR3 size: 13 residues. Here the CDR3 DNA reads TGTGCCAGCAGTGAAGACAGGGGACACGAGCAGTACTTC. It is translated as CASSEDRGHEQYF.

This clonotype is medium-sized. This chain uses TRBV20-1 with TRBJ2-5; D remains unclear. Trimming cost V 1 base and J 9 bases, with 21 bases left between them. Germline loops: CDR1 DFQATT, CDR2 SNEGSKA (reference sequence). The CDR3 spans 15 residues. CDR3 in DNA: TGCAGTGCTAGAGCTCGGCAGAGCCCAGATGGGGCCCAGTACTTC. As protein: CSARARQSPDGAQYF.

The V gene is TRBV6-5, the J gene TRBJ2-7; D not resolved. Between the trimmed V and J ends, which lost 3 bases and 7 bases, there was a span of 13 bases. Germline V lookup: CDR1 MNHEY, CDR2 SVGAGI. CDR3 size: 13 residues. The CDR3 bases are TGTGCCAGCAGTTATGGACCGCGCACGGAGCAGTACTTC. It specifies CASSYGPRTEQYF.

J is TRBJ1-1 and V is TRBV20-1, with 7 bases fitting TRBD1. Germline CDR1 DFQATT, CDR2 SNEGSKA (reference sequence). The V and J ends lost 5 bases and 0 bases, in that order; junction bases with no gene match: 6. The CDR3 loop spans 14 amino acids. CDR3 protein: CSAGTELMNTEAFF. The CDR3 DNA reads TGCAGTGCTGGGACAGAGCTTATGAACACTGAAGCTTTCTTT.

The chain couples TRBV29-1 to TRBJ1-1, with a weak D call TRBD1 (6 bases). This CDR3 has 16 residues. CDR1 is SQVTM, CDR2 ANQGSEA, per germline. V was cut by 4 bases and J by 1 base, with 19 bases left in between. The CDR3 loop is CSVGGGRGATNTEAFF. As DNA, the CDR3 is TGCAGCGTTGGTGGAGGTCGGGGGGCAACGAACACTGAAGCTTTCTTT.

The CDR3 DNA reads as TGTGCCAGCGCCCGGGACACGTCCTACGAGCAGTACTTC. Protein sequence: CASARDTSYEQYF. This rearrangement joins TRBV6-1 to TRBJ2-7, with D possibly TRBD1 on 6 matching bases. Germline CDR1 MNHNS, CDR2 SASEGT. Trimming pared 8 bases from V and 1 base from J, leaving 12 bases between. The CDR3 is 13 amino acids.

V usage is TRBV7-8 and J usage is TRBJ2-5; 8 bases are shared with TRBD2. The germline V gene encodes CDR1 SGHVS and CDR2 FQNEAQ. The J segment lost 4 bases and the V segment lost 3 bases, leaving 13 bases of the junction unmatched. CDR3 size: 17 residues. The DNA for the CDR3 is TGTGCCAGCAGCTTCAGACTAGCGAGAACAAACAGAGAGACCCAGTACTTC. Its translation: CASSFRLARTNRETQYF.

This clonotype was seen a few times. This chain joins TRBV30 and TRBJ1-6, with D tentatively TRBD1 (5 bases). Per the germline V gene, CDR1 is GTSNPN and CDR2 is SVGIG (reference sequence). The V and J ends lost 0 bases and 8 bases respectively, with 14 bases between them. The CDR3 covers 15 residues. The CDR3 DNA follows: TGTGCCTGGAGTGTACCCAGGGTAGTCGATTCACCCCTCCACTTT. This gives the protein CAWSVPRVVDSPLHF.

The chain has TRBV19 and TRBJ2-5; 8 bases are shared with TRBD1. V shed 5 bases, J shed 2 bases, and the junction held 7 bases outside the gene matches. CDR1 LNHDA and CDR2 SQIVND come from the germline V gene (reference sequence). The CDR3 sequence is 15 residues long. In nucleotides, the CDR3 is TGTGCCAGTAGTTTGCTGGGGACAGGTCAAGAGACCCAGTACTTC. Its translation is CASSLLGTGQETQYF.

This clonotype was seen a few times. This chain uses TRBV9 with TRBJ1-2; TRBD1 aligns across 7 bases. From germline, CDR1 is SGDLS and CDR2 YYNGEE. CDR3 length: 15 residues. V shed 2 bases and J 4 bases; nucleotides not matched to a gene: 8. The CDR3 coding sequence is TGTGCCAGCAGCGTCGAGAGGACAGGCGGCTATGGCTACACCTTC. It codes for CASSVERTGGYGYTF.

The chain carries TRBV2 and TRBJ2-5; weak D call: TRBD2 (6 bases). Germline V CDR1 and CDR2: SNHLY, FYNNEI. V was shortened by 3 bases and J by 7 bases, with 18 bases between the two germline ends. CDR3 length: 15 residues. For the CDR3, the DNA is TGTGCCAGCAGTGACGGTGGCGGGATGTGGGGGACCCAGTACTTC. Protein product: CASSDGGGMWGTQYF.

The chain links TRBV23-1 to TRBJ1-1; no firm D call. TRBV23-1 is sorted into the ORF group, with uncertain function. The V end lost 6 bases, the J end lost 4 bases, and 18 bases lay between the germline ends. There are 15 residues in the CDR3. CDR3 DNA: TGCGCCAGCAGCCCTCCTCGACGGATGATCACTGAAGCTTTCTTT. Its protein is CASSPPRRMITEAFF.

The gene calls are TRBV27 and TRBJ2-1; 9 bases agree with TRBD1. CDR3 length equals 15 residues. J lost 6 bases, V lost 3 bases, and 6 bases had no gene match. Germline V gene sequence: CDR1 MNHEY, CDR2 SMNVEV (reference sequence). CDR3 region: CASSFQGTGFNEQFF. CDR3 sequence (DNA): TGTGCCAGCAGTTTTCAGGGGACAGGGTTCAATGAGCAGTTCTTC.

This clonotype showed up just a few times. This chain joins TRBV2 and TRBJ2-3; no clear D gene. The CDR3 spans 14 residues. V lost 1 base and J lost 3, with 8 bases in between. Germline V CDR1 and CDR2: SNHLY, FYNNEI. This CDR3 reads CASSEDTETDTQYF. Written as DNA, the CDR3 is TGTGCCAGCAGTGAAGATACGGAGACAGATACGCAGTATTTT.

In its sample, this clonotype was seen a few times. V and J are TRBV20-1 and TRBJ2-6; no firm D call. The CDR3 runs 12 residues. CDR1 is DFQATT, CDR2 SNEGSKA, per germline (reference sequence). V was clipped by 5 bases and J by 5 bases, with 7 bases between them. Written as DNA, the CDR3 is TGCAGTGCTTCCCCCTGGGCCAACGTCCTGACTTTC. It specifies CSASPWANVLTF.

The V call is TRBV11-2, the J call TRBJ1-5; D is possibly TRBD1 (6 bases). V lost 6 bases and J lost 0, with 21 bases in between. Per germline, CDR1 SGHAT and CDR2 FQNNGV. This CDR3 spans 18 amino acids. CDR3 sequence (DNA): TGTGCCAGCAGGGAACAGGGTTTGGGGGGGAATAGCAATCAGCCCCAGCATTTT. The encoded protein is CASREQGLGGNSNQPQHF. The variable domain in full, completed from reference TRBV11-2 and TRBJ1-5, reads EAGVAQSPRYKIIEKRQSVAFWCNPISGHATLYWYQQILGQGPKLLIQFQNNGVVDDSQLPKDRFSAERLKGVDSTLKIQPAKLEDSAVYLCASREQGLGGNSNQPQHFGDGTRLSIL.

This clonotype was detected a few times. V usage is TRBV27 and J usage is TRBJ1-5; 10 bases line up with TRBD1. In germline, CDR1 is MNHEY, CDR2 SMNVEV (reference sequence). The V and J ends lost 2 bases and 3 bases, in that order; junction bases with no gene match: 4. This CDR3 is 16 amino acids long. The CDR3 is CASSLRTGGINQPQHF. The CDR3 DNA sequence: TGTGCCAGCAGTTTAAGGACAGGGGGGATCAATCAGCCCCAGCATTTT.

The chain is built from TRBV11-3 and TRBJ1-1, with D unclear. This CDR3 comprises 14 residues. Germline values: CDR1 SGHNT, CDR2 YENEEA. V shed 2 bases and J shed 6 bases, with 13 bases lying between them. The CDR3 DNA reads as TGTGCCAGCAGCTTATCGGACTATACTGCTGAAGCTTTCTTT. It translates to CASSLSDYTAEAFF.